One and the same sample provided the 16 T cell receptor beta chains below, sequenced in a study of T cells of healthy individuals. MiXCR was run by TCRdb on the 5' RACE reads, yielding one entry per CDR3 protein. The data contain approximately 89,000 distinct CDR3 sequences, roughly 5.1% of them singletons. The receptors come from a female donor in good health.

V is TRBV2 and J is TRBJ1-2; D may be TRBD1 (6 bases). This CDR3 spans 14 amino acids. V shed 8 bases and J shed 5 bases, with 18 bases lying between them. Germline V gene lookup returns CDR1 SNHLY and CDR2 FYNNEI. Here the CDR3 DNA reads TGTGCCAGCTCTTGGGGGGGGGCAAGATATGGCTACACCTTC. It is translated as CASSWGGARYGYTF.

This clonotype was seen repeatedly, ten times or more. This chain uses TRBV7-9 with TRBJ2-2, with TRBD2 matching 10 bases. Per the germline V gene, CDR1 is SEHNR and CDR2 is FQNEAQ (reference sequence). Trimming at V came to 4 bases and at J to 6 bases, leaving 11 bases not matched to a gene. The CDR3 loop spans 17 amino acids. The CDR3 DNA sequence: TGTGCCAGCAGCTCCACCCTCGAACTAGCGGGGCCCGGGGAGCTGTTTTTT. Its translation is CASSSTLELAGPGELFF.

The CDR3 is CASSPGDVSNEQFF. The CDR3 coding sequence is TGTGCCAGCAGTCCCGGGGACGTTAGCAATGAGCAGTTCTTC. This chain links TRBV12-3 or TRBV12-4 with TRBJ2-1; D may correspond to TRBD1 or TRBD2 (5 bases each). The CDR3 is made up of 14 amino acids. V lost 5 bases, J lost 6 bases, and 14 bases lay in between.

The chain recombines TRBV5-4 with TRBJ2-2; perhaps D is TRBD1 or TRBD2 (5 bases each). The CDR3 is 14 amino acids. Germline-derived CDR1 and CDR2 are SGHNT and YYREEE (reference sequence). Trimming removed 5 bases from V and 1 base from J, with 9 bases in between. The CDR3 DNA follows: TGTGCCAGCAGTGGGACGCAGAACACCGGGGAGCTGTTTTTT. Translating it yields CASSGTQNTGELFF.

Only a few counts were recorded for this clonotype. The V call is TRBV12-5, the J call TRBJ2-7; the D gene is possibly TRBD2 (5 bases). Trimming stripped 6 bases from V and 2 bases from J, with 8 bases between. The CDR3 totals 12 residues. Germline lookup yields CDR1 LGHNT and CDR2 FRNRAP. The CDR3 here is CASGGVTYEQYF. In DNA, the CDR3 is TGTGCTAGTGGGGGAGTAACCTACGAGCAGTACTTC.

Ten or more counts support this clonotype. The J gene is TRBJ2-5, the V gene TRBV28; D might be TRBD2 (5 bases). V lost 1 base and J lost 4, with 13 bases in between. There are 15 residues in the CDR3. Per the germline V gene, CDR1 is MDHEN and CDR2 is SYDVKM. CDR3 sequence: CASSLSASYIETQYF. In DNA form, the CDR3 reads TGTGCCAGCAGTTTATCGGCTAGCTACATAGAGACCCAGTACTTC.

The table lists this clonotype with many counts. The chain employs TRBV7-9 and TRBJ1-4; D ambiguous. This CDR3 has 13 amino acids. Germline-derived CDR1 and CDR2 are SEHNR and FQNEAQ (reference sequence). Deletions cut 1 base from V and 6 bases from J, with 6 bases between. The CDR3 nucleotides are TGTGCCAGCAGCTTAGGAACGGATGAAAAACTGTTTTTT. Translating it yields CASSLGTDEKLFF.

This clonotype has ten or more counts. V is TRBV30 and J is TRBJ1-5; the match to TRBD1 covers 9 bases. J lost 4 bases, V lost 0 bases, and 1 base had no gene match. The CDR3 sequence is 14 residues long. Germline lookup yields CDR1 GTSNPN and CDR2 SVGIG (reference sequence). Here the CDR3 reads CAWSVGQGNQPQHF. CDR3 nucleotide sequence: TGTGCCTGGAGTGTAGGACAGGGGAATCAGCCCCAGCATTTT.

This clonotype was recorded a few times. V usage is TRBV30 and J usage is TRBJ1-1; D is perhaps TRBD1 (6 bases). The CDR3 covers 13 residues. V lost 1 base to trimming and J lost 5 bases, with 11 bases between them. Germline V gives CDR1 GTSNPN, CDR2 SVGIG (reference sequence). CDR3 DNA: TGTGCCTGGAGTGACAGGGTTGTAACTGAAGCTTTCTTT. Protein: CAWSDRVVTEAFF.

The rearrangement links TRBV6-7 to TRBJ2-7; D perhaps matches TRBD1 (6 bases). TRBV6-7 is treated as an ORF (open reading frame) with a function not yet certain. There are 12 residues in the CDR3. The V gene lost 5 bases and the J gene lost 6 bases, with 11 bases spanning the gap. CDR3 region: CASSRTGFEQYF. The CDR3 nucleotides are TGTGCCAGCAGTCGCACAGGGTTCGAGCAGTACTTC.

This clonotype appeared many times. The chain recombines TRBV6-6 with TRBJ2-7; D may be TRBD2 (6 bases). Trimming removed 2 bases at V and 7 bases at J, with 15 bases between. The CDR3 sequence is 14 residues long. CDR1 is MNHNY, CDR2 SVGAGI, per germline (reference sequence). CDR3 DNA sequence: TGTGCCAGCAGTTACGGGGGGAGTTTTGAAGAGCAGTACTTC. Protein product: CASSYGGSFEEQYF.

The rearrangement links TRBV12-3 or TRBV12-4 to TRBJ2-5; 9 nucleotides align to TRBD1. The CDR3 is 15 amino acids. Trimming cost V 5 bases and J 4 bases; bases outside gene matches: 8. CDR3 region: CASSTDRGGRETQYF. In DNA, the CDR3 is TGTGCCAGCAGTACCGACAGGGGGGGCCGAGAGACCCAGTACTTC.

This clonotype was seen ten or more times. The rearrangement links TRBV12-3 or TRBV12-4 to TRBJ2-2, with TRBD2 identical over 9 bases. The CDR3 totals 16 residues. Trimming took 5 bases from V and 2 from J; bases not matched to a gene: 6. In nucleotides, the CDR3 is TGTGCCAGCAGTGAGGCGGGGGGGAGAAACACCGGGGAGCTGTTTTTT. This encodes CASSEAGGRNTGELFF.

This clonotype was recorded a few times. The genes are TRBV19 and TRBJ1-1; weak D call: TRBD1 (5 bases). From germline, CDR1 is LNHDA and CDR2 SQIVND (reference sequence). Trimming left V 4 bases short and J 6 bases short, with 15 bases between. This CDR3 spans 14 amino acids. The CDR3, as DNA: TGTGCCAGTAGTACCGCGATCACAGGCCCTGAAGCTTTCTTT. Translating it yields CASSTAITGPEAFF.

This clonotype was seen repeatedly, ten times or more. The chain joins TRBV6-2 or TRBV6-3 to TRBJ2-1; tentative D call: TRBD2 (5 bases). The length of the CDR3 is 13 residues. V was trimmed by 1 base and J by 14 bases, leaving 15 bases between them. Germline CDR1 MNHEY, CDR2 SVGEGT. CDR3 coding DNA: TGTGCCAGCAGTTACTTATTCGCCCAACTAGAGTTCTTC. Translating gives CASSYLFAQLEFF.

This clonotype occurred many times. CDR3 loop: CASSFGGRWPDTQYF. The CDR3 DNA reads TGTGCCAGCAGCTTTGGCGGGAGGTGGCCAGATACGCAGTATTTT. The chain combines TRBV7-2 with TRBJ2-3, with 8 bases lining up with TRBD2. Per the germline V gene, CDR1 is SGHTA and CDR2 is FQGNSA. J was trimmed by 4 bases and V by 3 bases; bases with no gene match: 6. The CDR3 is 15 residues long.